This entry lists 7 T cell receptor beta chains sequenced from one sample in a study of beta chain features in type 1 diabetes (dated by TCRdb to about 2018). Libraries were made using the immunoSEQ multiplex PCR assay. The entire amount of isolated RNA was reverse transcribed using the High Capacity cDNA Reverse Transcription Kit, so the sequenced TCRB transcripts were expressed ones. The table comes from immuneACCESS by way of TCRdb, which keeps in-frame sequences with V and J called. Part of the clones is missing from these tables; in studies checked, under half for an unresolved V gene and the rest for unknown reasons. A total of 500,000 to 700,000 clones appear in this sample, roughly 15% of them only once. The top ten hold around 0.1% of the sample. What was sequenced was naive CD4+ T cells from blood. The sample's cell subset or site, from its label and the paper: true naive CD4+ T cells. Receptors were obtained from a young man in good health.

This clone was seen a handful of times. The genes are TRBV16 and TRBJ1-1; no reliable D call. Trimming stripped 3 bases from V and 1 base from J, with 6 bases between. Germline V gene data show CDR1 as KGHSY and CDR2 as FQNENV. There are 13 residues in the CDR3. CDR3 in DNA: TGTGCCAGCAGCCACAGACAGAACACTGAAGCTTTCTTT. Encoded protein: CASSHRQNTEAFF.

The chain carries TRBV7-9 and TRBJ2-5; 11 nucleotides align to TRBD1. With V trimmed by 3 bases and J by 5 bases, 2 bases remained unmatched. The CDR3 loop spans 14 amino acids. Germline lookup yields CDR1 SEHNR and CDR2 FQNEAQ (reference sequence). As DNA, the CDR3 is TGTGCCAGCAGCTTGGGACAGGGGGTTGAGACCCAGTACTTC. It specifies CASSLGQGVETQYF.

The chain is built from TRBV14 and TRBJ2-5; D gene uncertain. V gave up 5 bases and J gave up 5 bases, with 24 bases separating them. Per germline, CDR1 SGHDN and CDR2 FVKESK. This CDR3 is 17 amino acids long. CDR3 loop: CASSFSTGLSRRETQYF. In DNA form, the CDR3 reads TGTGCCAGCAGCTTCTCTACTGGGTTGTCCCGTCGTGAGACCCAGTACTTC. Full variable domain (outside the CDR3, taken from reference TRBV14 and TRBJ2-5): EAGVTQFPSHSVIEKGQTVTLRCDPISGHDNLYWYRRVMGKEIKFLLHFVKESKQDESGMPNNRFLAERTGGTYSTLKVQPAELEDSGVYFCASSFSTGLSRRETQYFGPGTRLLVL.

This clone turned up a few times. The rearrangement uses TRBV7-2 and TRBJ1-5; D is perhaps TRBD1 (6 bases). This CDR3 is built from 17 residues. Trimming cost V 3 bases and J 0 bases, with 15 bases left between them. Germline V gives CDR1 SGHTA, CDR2 FQGNSA. CDR3 sequence: CASSFRLTGHSNQPQHF. The DNA of the CDR3 is TGTGCCAGCAGCTTTCGATTGACGGGACATAGCAATCAGCCCCAGCATTTT.

This clone was counted between two and nine times. J is TRBJ1-2 and V is TRBV9; D not certain. CDR1 and CDR2 (germline): SGDLS, YYNGEE. V was pared by 4 bases and J by 2 bases, with 6 bases between. The CDR3 runs to 12 residues. CDR3 nucleotide sequence: TGTGCCAGCAGCATTGACAACTATGGCTACACCTTC. Its translation is CASSIDNYGYTF.

The sample holds a few counts of this clone. The rearrangement uses TRBV28 and TRBJ2-7; D is unclear. The CDR3 spans 15 residues. Germline V gene lookup returns CDR1 MDHEN and CDR2 SYDVKM. Trimming removed 3 bases from V and 0 bases from J, with 12 bases in between. CDR3 DNA sequence: TGTGCCAGCAGTTTTTCCAGCTTAAGCTCCTACGAGCAGTACTTC. It specifies CASSFSSLSSYEQYF.

This clone came up a few times. This chain joins TRBV7-3 and TRBJ1-1; D is ambiguous. The germline V gene has CDR1 SGHTA and CDR2 FQGTGA. The ends were cut back, 5 bases at V and 2 bases at J, with 12 bases in the middle. CDR3 size: 14 residues. CDR3 DNA: TGTGCCAGCAGCCCCAGTGCGGTAAACACTGAAGCTTTCTTT. This gives the protein CASSPSAVNTEAFF.